Below are 27 T cell receptor beta chains sequenced from a single sample in a study of yellow fever vaccine responses in identical twins. TCRdb analysed the RT-PCR reads with MiXCR anew, one entry per CDR3 protein. The table lists more than 30,000 distinct CDR3 sequences, about 61% of them singletons. Sample: T cells from blood (PBMCs), unsorted or a sorted subset (not recorded which), taken before or after yellow fever vaccination (not recorded which). The receptors come from a woman aged 18-30 years who received the yellow fever vaccine.

The rearrangement uses TRBV4-1 and TRBJ2-1; D is uncertain. The V gene lost 0 bases and the J gene lost 9 bases, with 3 bases spanning the gap. CDR1 and CDR2 from the germline V gene are MGHRA and YSYEKL. The CDR3 consists of 11 residues. This chain's CDR3 is CASSQELEQFF. In DNA form, the CDR3 reads TGCGCCAGCAGCCAAGAACTTGAGCAGTTCTTC.

This clonotype was counted between two and nine times. The chain recombines TRBV7-7 with TRBJ2-5; TRBD1 agrees at 9 bases. The germline CDR1 and CDR2 sequences are SSHAT and FNYEAQ (reference sequence). The ends lost 6 bases at V and 3 bases at J; junction bases unmatched: 2. The CDR3 loop spans 13 amino acids. The DNA for the CDR3 is TGTGCCAGCAGACGACAGGGGGAAGAGACCCAGTACTTC. Amino acids: CASRRQGEETQYF.

V is TRBV7-3 and J is TRBJ2-1; 10 bases align to TRBD2. The CDR3 is made up of 16 amino acids. The germline V gene has CDR1 SGHTA and CDR2 FQGTGA. V trimming: 5 bases; J trimming: 4 bases; junction bases outside the gene matches: 8. The chain's CDR3 is CASSPRTSGIYNEQFF. CDR3 nucleotides: TGTGCCAGCAGCCCTCGGACTAGCGGAATTTACAATGAGCAGTTCTTC.

The gene calls are TRBV19 and TRBJ2-3; maybe TRBD2 (6 bases). In germline, CDR1 is LNHDA, CDR2 SQIVND (reference sequence). The CDR3 contains 14 residues. The ends were cut back, 7 bases at V and 0 bases at J, with 11 bases in the middle. CDR3 sequence (DNA): TGTGCCAGTAATGAGCGGGCTAGCACAGATACGCAGTATTTT. Its protein product is CASNERASTDTQYF.

The chain has TRBV29-1 and TRBJ1-3, with D maybe TRBD1 (6 bases). Trimming pared 7 bases from V and 1 base from J, leaving 20 bases between. This CDR3 is built from 16 residues. Germline V gene sequence: CDR1 SQVTM, CDR2 ANQGSEA. DNA of the CDR3: TGCAGCGCTCGAGGGGGGTTCATGGGTTCTGGAAACACCATATATTTT. It translates to CSARGGFMGSGNTIYF.

The rearrangement uses TRBV20-1 and TRBJ1-5; no clear D gene. Trimming removed 0 bases from V and 4 bases from J, with 16 bases in between. Germline assignment: CDR1 DFQATT and CDR2 SNEGSKA (reference sequence). This CDR3 contains 16 residues. Here the CDR3 DNA reads TGCAGTGCTAGAGATCTTGGTGGGGTGTTGAATCAGCCCCAGCATTTT. It encodes CSARDLGGVLNQPQHF.

The chain employs TRBV5-1 and TRBJ2-1, with D unclear. CDR3 length equals 11 residues. Looked up from germline, CDR1 is SGHRS and CDR2 is YFSETQ. V was pared by 4 bases and J by 8 bases, with 7 bases between. In nucleotides, the CDR3 is TGCGCCAGCAGCACCGGACATGAGCAGTTCTTC. Translation: CASSTGHEQFF.

V and J are TRBV29-1 and TRBJ1-3, with D perhaps matching TRBD1 (5 bases). CDR3 length equals 14 residues. CDR1 and CDR2 from the germline V gene are SQVTM and ANQGSEA. V was pared by 7 bases and J by 0 bases, with 13 bases between. For the CDR3, the DNA is TGCAGCGCTAACGACAGAAACTCTGGAAACACCATATATTTT. Translated, it gives CSANDRNSGNTIYF.

V gene TRBV5-1 combines with J gene TRBJ2-1; no reliable D call. Deletions cut 4 bases from V and 8 bases from J, with 13 bases between. The CDR3 contains 13 residues. CDR1 is SGHRS and CDR2 is YFSETQ in the germline V gene. CDR3 sequence: CASSLDPNYEQFF. CDR3 in DNA: TGCGCCAGCAGCCTAGATCCAAATTATGAGCAGTTCTTC. The full variable domain, with the rest looked up from reference TRBV5-1 and TRBJ2-1, is KAGVTQTPRYLIKTRGQQVTLSCSPISGHRSVSWYQQTPGQGLQFLFEYFSETQRNKGNFPGRFSGRQFSNSRSEMNVSTLELGDSALYLCASSLDPNYEQFFGPGTRLTVL.

This chain joins TRBV11-1 and TRBJ2-1; TRBD2 aligns across 14 bases. The CDR3 is made up of 17 amino acids. V shed 0 bases, J shed 4 bases, and the junction held 2 bases outside the gene matches. From germline, CDR1 is SGHAT and CDR2 FQDESV (reference sequence). The CDR3 coding sequence is TGTGCCAGCAGCTTAGCCGGACTAGCGGGAGGTTACAATGAGCAGTTCTTC. Its translation: CASSLAGLAGGYNEQFF.

The genes are TRBV18 and TRBJ1-3; no firm D call. The CDR3 totals 14 residues. Per germline, CDR1 KGHSH and CDR2 LQKENI. Trimming removed 2 bases from V and 0 bases from J, with 5 bases in between. The CDR3 DNA reads as TGTGCCAGCTCACCAAACGGCTCTGGAAACACCATATATTTT. Encoded protein: CASSPNGSGNTIYF.

The CDR3 sequence is CASSYEWRDTQYF. DNA for the CDR3: TGTGCCAGCAGTTACGAGTGGCGAGATACGCAGTATTTT. The chain uses TRBV6-2 or TRBV6-3 and TRBJ2-3; no reliable D call. Trimming took off 2 bases at V and 5 bases at J, with 8 bases between the two ends. Germline values: CDR1 MNHEY, CDR2 SVGEGT. The CDR3 runs to 13 residues.

The chain recombines TRBV7-9 with TRBJ1-1; the D is unclear. Trimming stripped 4 bases from V and 10 bases from J, with 10 bases between. Germline V gene data show CDR1 as SEHNR and CDR2 as FQNEAQ (reference sequence). CDR3 length equals 11 residues. CDR3 protein: CASSSQSAAFF. The CDR3 DNA reads TGTGCCAGCAGCTCCCAAAGTGCAGCTTTCTTT.

This clonotype occurred a few times. V is TRBV28 and J is TRBJ2-2, with TRBD1 matching over 10 bases. The CDR3 length is 15 residues. V gave up 6 bases and J gave up 5 bases; unmatched junction bases: 6. In germline, CDR1 is MDHEN, CDR2 SYDVKM. The CDR3, as DNA: TGTGCCAGCAGGAGGACAGGGGGGGATACCGGGGAGCTGTTTTTT. Its protein is CASRRTGGDTGELFF.

The sample holds a few counts of this clonotype. The chain recombines TRBV12-3 or TRBV12-4 with TRBJ2-7; D may be TRBD2 (6 bases). The CDR3 has 13 residues. V dropped 6 bases and J dropped 11 bases, with 20 bases sitting between them. The CDR3 here is CASRTTGGRNEYF. The CDR3 region has the DNA TGTGCCAGCAGAACAACGGGTGGGAGGAATGAGTACTTC.

This chain connects TRBV12-3 or TRBV12-4 to TRBJ2-3, with TRBD2 matching 7 bases. V was pared by 5 bases and J by 3 bases, with 5 bases of the junction left unmatched. The CDR3 extends over 14 amino acids. The CDR3 loop is CASSIYGRTDTQYF. The DNA of the CDR3 is TGTGCCAGCAGTATCTACGGGAGGACAGATACGCAGTATTTT.

This clonotype came up a few times. The rearrangement joins TRBV29-1 to TRBJ2-3; D unclear. The germline V and J ends were trimmed by 0 bases and 1 base, with 8 bases remaining between them. The CDR3 totals 14 residues. In germline, CDR1 is SQVTM, CDR2 ANQGSEA. The CDR3 reads CSVEDQTRTDTQYF. DNA for the CDR3: TGCAGCGTTGAAGATCAGACCCGCACAGATACGCAGTATTTT.

The chain carries TRBV7-9 and TRBJ1-2; possible D gene TRBD1, 5 bases. Germline lookup yields CDR1 SEHNR and CDR2 FQNEAQ (reference sequence). Deletions cut 2 bases from V and 2 bases from J, with 12 bases between. The CDR3 is 15 amino acids. The CDR3 sequence is CASSLQGGKNYGYTF. The CDR3, as DNA: TGTGCCAGCAGCTTACAGGGTGGAAAGAACTATGGCTACACCTTC.

This clonotype appeared a few times. Mismatch with germline at one junction end may stem from a read error. This chain joins TRBV25-1 and TRBJ2-1; D perhaps matches TRBD2 (5 bases). CDR3 length equals 19 residues. Germline loops: CDR1 MGHDK, CDR2 SYGVNS. CDR3 nucleotides: TGTGCCGGCAGTCGGCCCGGCGGGCCAACCTTTTCAGTTCACAATGAGCAGTTCTTC. The encoded protein is CAGSRPGGPTFSVHNEQFF. Based on the CDR3 plus reference TRBV25-1 and TRBJ2-1, the full variable domain is EADIYQTPRYLVIGTGKKITLECSQTMGHDKMYWYQQDPGMELHLIHYSYGVNSTEKGDLSSESTVSRIRTEHFPLTLESARPSHTSQYLCAGSRPGGPTFSVHNEQFFGPGTRLTVL.

The genes are TRBV13 and TRBJ2-7; unclear D gene. V was shortened by 1 base and J by 3 bases, with 1 base between the two germline ends. Germline V CDR1 and CDR2: PRHDT, FYEKMQ (reference sequence). The CDR3 has 11 residues. CDR3 DNA: TGTGCCAGCAGCTTAGACTACGAGCAGTACTTC. As protein: CASSLDYEQYF.

This sequence joins TRBV23-1 and TRBJ1-5; D not resolved. TRBV23-1 is an open reading frame whose function is uncertain. V gave up 5 bases and J gave up 11 bases, with 13 bases separating them. This CDR3 has 12 amino acids. The CDR3 DNA sequence: TGCGCCAGCAGTGTTCGGAGGTTGGCCCAGCATTTT. Protein product: CASSVRRLAQHF.

The chain joins TRBV11-1 to TRBJ2-3, with D perhaps matching TRBD2 (5 bases). V was cut by 1 base and J by 4 bases, with 12 bases left in between. The CDR3 has 15 amino acids. Germline V CDR1 and CDR2: SGHAT, FQDESV (reference sequence). In nucleotides, the CDR3 is TGTGCCAGCAGCTTAGAGTCTAGCAGCGCAGATACGCAGTATTTT. Translation gives CASSLESSSADTQYF.

This chain links TRBV25-1 with TRBJ2-7; tentatively, D is TRBD1 or TRBD2 (5 bases each). The CDR3 runs 15 residues. The germline CDR1 and CDR2 sequences are MGHDK and SYGVNS. The V and J ends lost 6 bases and 2 bases respectively, with 17 bases between them. The DNA of the CDR3 is TGTGCCAGCAGACCTTACGGGACGGTGCCCTACGAGCAGTACGTC. The encoded protein is CASRPYGTVPYEQYV.

This clonotype was detected a few times. As DNA, the CDR3 is TGTGCCATCAGTGAGTCGAGCGAGTATAGCAATCAGCCCCAGCATTTT. It specifies CAISESSEYSNQPQHF. The chain recombines TRBV10-3 with TRBJ1-5; unclear D gene. From germline, CDR1 is ENHRY and CDR2 SYGVKD. V dropped 0 bases and J dropped 0 bases, with 9 bases sitting between them. The CDR3 has 16 residues.

This clonotype showed up just a few times. The V gene is TRBV7-8, the J gene TRBJ1-1; D is ambiguous. Trimming took 1 base from V and 0 from J, leaving 6 bases between them. The CDR3 is made up of 14 amino acids. Per the germline V gene, CDR1 is SGHVS and CDR2 is FQNEAQ. DNA for the CDR3: TGTGCCAGCAGCTTAGAGGCAATGAACACTGAAGCTTTCTTT. Its translation: CASSLEAMNTEAFF.

The CDR3 protein is CATKVPVTDTQYF. The CDR3 region has the DNA TGTGCCACTAAGGTCCCAGTCACAGATACGCAGTATTTT. The rearrangement joins TRBV10-3 to TRBJ2-3, with D unclear. Germline V CDR1 and CDR2: ENHRY, SYGVKD. This CDR3 is 13 amino acids long. V was clipped by 10 bases and J by 2 bases, with 13 bases between them.

The V and J genes are TRBV3-1 and TRBJ2-2; D is ambiguous. There are 14 residues in the CDR3. Looked up from germline, CDR1 is LGHDT and CDR2 is YNNKEL (reference sequence). V lost 0 bases and J lost 3, with 5 bases in between. CDR3 nucleotide sequence: TGTGCCAGCAGCCAAGAGCAATACACCGGGGAGCTGTTTTTT. It translates to CASSQEQYTGELFF.